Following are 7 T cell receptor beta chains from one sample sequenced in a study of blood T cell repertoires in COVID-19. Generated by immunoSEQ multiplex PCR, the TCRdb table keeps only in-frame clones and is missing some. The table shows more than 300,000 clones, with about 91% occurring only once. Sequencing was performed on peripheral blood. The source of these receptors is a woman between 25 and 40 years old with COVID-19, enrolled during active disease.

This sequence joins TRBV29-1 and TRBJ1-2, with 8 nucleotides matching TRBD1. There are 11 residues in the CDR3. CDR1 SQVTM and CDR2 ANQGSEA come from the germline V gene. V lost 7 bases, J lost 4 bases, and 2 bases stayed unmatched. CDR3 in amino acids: CSATGGYGYTF. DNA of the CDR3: TGCAGCGCTACAGGGGGCTATGGCTACACCTTC.

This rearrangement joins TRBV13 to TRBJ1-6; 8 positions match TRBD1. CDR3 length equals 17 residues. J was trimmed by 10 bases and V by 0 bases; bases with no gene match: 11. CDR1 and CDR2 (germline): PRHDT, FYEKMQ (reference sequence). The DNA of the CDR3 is TGTGCCAGCAGCTTAGGGCCCCAGGGGGCAGGAGGGTCACCCCTCCACTTT. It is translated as CASSLGPQGAGGSPLHF.

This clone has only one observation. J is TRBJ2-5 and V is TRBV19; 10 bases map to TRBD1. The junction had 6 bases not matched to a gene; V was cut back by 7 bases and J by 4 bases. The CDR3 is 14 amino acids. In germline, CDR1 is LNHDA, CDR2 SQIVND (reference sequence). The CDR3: CASTDRDRGETQYF. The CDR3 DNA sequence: TGTGCCAGTACCGATCGGGACAGGGGAGAGACCCAGTACTTC. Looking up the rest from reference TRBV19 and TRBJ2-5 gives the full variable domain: DGGITQSPKYLFRKEGQNVTLSCEQNLNHDAMYWYRQDPGQGLRLIYYSQIVNDFQKGDIAEGYSVSREKKESFPLTVTSAQKNPTAFYLCASTDRDRGETQYFGPGTRLLVL.

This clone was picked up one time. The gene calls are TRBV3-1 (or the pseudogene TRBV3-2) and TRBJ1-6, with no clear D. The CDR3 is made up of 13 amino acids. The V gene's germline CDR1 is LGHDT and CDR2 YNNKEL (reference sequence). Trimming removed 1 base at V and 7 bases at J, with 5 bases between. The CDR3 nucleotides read TGTGCCAGCAGCCAAGCTGGCAATTCACCCCTCCACTTT. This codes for CASSQAGNSPLHF.

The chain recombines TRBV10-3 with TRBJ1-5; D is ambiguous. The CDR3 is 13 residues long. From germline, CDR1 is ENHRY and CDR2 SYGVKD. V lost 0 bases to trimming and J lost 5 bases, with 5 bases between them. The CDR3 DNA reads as TGTGCCATCAGTGAGTCCACAGATCAGCCCCAGCATTTT. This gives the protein CAISESTDQPQHF.

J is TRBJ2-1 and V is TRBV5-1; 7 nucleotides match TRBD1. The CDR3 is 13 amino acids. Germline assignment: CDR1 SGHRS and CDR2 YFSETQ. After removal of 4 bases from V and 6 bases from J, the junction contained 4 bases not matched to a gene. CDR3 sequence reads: CASSPGQANEQFF. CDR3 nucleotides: TGCGCCAGCAGCCCCGGACAGGCCAATGAGCAGTTCTTC.

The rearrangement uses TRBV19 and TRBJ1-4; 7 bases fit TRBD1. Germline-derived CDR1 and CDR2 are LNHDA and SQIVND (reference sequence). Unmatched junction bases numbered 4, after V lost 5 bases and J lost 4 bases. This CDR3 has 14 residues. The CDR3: CASSPGQNNEKLFF. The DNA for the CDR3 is TGTGCCAGTAGTCCGGGACAGAATAATGAAAAACTGTTTTTT.